A single sample is the source of the 28 T cell receptor beta chains below, sequenced in a study of cytomegalovirus exposure and HLA in healthy donors. The PCR used 60 Vbeta and 13 Jbeta primers. Here immunoSEQ multiplex PCR was the method, and the copy in TCRdb shows in-frame clones only, minus some. Altogether 180,000 or so clones are present, 82% being singletons, with the ten largest covering less than 2%. Sequences were obtained from PBMCs. The receptors originated from a middle-aged man in good health and CMV-seronegative.

The chain is built from TRBV6-5 and TRBJ2-1; 7 bases are shared with TRBD2. The CDR3 is 15 amino acids. Trimming cost V 6 bases and J 3 bases; bases outside gene matches: 8. CDR1 is MNHEY and CDR2 is SVGAGI in the germline V gene. The CDR3: CASSPFGGGYNEQFF. The DNA of the CDR3 is TGTGCCAGCAGCCCCTTTGGCGGGGGCTACAATGAGCAGTTCTTC.

This clone was observed a few times. The DNA of the CDR3 is TGTGCCAGTAGCCTCAATCAGGGTCAGAGAACTGAAGCTTTCTTT. It codes for CASSLNQGQRTEAFF. The chain is built from TRBV19 and TRBJ1-1; TRBD1 might be the D (5 bases). The CDR3 loop spans 15 amino acids. Per the germline V gene, CDR1 is LNHDA and CDR2 is SQIVND (reference sequence). The germline V and J ends were trimmed by 6 bases and 5 bases, with 19 bases remaining between them.

The chain recombines TRBV9 with TRBJ1-1, with 7 bases identical to TRBD1. CDR3 length: 12 residues. Germline V gene data show CDR1 as SGDLS and CDR2 as YYNGEE. V trimming: 5 bases; J trimming: 7 bases; junction bases outside the gene matches: 5. The CDR3: CASRPTGSEAFF. CDR3 nucleotides: TGTGCCAGCAGGCCGACAGGGAGTGAAGCTTTCTTT.

V and J are TRBV7-3 and TRBJ2-7; perhaps TRBD1 as D (5 bases). V gave up 5 bases and J gave up 5 bases, with 7 bases separating them. This CDR3 spans 11 amino acids. Germline V gene sequence: CDR1 SGHTA, CDR2 FQGTGA. CDR3 nucleotide sequence: TGTGCCAGCAGCCAAGGGGACGAGCAGTACTTC. Protein: CASSQGDEQYF.

The gene calls are TRBV29-1 and TRBJ2-5; TRBD2 matches at 7 bases. V was pared by 6 bases and J by 4 bases, with 5 bases of the junction left unmatched. Germline assignment: CDR1 SQVTM and CDR2 ANQGSEA. This CDR3 is built from 12 residues. The DNA of the CDR3 is TGCAGCGTGTGGCCGGGGGGAGAGACCCAGTACTTC. Translation: CSVWPGGETQYF.

The chain carries TRBV30 and TRBJ2-7, with TRBD2 as a possible D gene (5 bases). The V gene lost 8 bases and the J gene lost 5 bases, with 13 bases spanning the gap. The length of the CDR3 is 11 residues. Germline loops: CDR1 GTSNPN, CDR2 SVGIG (reference sequence). This chain's CDR3 is CAGRERNEQYF. CDR3 DNA sequence: TGTGCCGGAAGGGAGAGGAACGAGCAGTACTTC.

CDR3 residues: CASSLSTVLNTEAFF. As DNA, the CDR3 is TGTGCCAGCAGCCTTAGTACGGTATTGAACACTGAAGCTTTCTTT. The chain has TRBV7-9 and TRBJ1-1, with D uncertain. Germline lookup yields CDR1 SEHNR and CDR2 FQNEAQ (reference sequence). Trimming removed 5 bases at V and 0 bases at J, with 13 bases between. This CDR3 spans 15 amino acids.

This chain connects TRBV13 to TRBJ2-7, with TRBD1 matching over 8 bases. CDR1 and CDR2 from the germline V gene are PRHDT and FYEKMQ (reference sequence). With V trimmed by 0 bases and J by 2 bases, 0 bases remained unmatched. This CDR3 comprises 14 residues. In DNA, the CDR3 is TGTGCCAGCAGCTTAGGGGGACAGGCCTACGAGCAGTACTTC. This translates into CASSLGGQAYEQYF.

The genes are TRBV27 and TRBJ2-7; a weak D match, TRBD1 (6 bases). CDR1 is MNHEY and CDR2 is SMNVEV in the germline V gene (reference sequence). Trimming stripped 6 bases from V and 7 bases from J, with 16 bases between. The CDR3 is 13 amino acids. This CDR3 is CASRKTGGGEQYF. The CDR3 region has the DNA TGTGCCAGCAGAAAGACAGGTGGCGGGGAGCAGTACTTC.

V usage is TRBV4-3 and J usage is TRBJ2-1, with D perhaps TRBD2 (6 bases). The CDR3 consists of 16 residues. Germline V gives CDR1 LGHNA, CDR2 YSLEER. Trimming left V 0 bases short and J 3 bases short, with 12 bases between. The CDR3 DNA reads as TGCGCCAGCAGCCAAGACGGGACTCTTATCTACAATGAGCAGTTCTTC. Residues: CASSQDGTLIYNEQFF.

This CDR3 reads CASSLDVSGGGQYF. The CDR3 nucleotides read TGTGCCAGCAGCTTAGATGTTAGCGGGGGCGGGCAGTACTTC. The chain employs TRBV7-2 and TRBJ2-7; 9 nucleotides line up with TRBD2. CDR1 and CDR2 from the germline V gene are SGHTA and FQGNSA. This CDR3 has 14 residues. The V and J ends lost 1 base and 9 bases, in that order; junction bases with no gene match: 7.

The CDR3 DNA is TGTGCCAGCTTCGCTAGCGGGAGGATAGAGACCCAGTACTTC. Protein sequence: CASFASGRIETQYF. The gene calls are TRBV6-5 and TRBJ2-5; 11 bases map to TRBD2. Germline V gene lookup returns CDR1 MNHEY and CDR2 SVGAGI. Trimming at V came to 8 bases and at J to 4 bases, leaving 6 bases not matched to a gene. This CDR3 contains 14 residues.

This chain connects TRBV19 to TRBJ2-7, with D perhaps matching TRBD1 (6 bases). Germline V gene sequence: CDR1 LNHDA, CDR2 SQIVND (reference sequence). Deletions cut 5 bases from V and 3 bases from J, with 11 bases between. The CDR3 length is 13 residues. The CDR3, as DNA: TGTGCCAGTAGTCCTCGGACAGTCTACGAGCAGTACTTC. Encoded protein: CASSPRTVYEQYF.

This clone has a single count. V and J are TRBV19 and TRBJ2-7; the match to TRBD1 covers 8 bases. The V gene end was trimmed by 3 bases and the J gene end by 4 bases; junction bases not matched to a gene: 8. The CDR3 length is 15 residues. CDR1 is LNHDA and CDR2 is SQIVND in the germline V gene (reference sequence). CDR3 sequence (DNA): TGTGCCAGTAGTATCGTAGACAGGGGAGGATACGAGCAGTACTTC. Its translation is CASSIVDRGGYEQYF.

V gene TRBV6-1 combines with J gene TRBJ2-7; 10 bases map to TRBD1. V lost 4 bases, J lost 1 base, and 4 bases stayed unmatched. CDR1 and CDR2 (germline): MNHNS, SASEGT. This CDR3 contains 15 residues. The CDR3: CASSGGQGLSYEQYF. The CDR3 nucleotides are TGTGCCAGCAGTGGGGGACAGGGGCTGTCCTACGAGCAGTACTTC.

The chain is built from TRBV19 and TRBJ1-1; D is undetermined. CDR3 length equals 15 residues. Germline assignment: CDR1 LNHDA and CDR2 SQIVND (reference sequence). Trimming left V 4 bases short and J 0 bases short, with 12 bases between. CDR3 amino acids: CASSTIQLMNTEAFF. The CDR3 DNA is TGTGCCAGTAGTACAATCCAGTTAATGAACACTGAAGCTTTCTTT.

J is TRBJ1-1 and V is TRBV10-3; 11 nucleotides align to TRBD1. The CDR3 runs 13 residues. The junction had 5 bases not matched to a gene; V was cut back by 10 bases and J by 4 bases. CDR1 and CDR2 (germline): ENHRY, SYGVKD. CDR3 amino acids: CASGQGARTEAFF. The CDR3 coding sequence is TGTGCCAGTGGACAGGGGGCGCGCACTGAAGCTTTCTTT.

The J gene is TRBJ1-2, the V gene TRBV29-1, with D perhaps matching TRBD1 (5 bases). Germline CDR1 is SQVTM and CDR2 is ANQGSEA. The CDR3 extends over 13 amino acids. Trimming removed 4 bases from V and 6 bases from J, with 15 bases in between. The CDR3 DNA reads as TGCAGCGTTGGGGGGTGGGAGGGTCATGGCTACACCTTC. This sequence encodes CSVGGWEGHGYTF.

The chain couples TRBV10-3 to TRBJ1-1; D possibly corresponds to TRBD1 (6 bases). The V end lost 4 bases, the J end lost 3 bases, and 12 bases lay between the germline ends. There are 14 residues in the CDR3. Germline V lookup: CDR1 ENHRY, CDR2 SYGVKD. CDR3 region: CAISGNREDTEAFF. The CDR3 DNA follows: TGTGCCATCAGTGGGAACAGGGAAGACACTGAAGCTTTCTTT.

The chain uses TRBV30 and TRBJ1-3; D is perhaps TRBD1 (6 bases). The CDR3 runs to 15 residues. Trimming removed 2 bases from V and 2 bases from J, with 13 bases in between. From germline, CDR1 is GTSNPN and CDR2 SVGIG (reference sequence). The CDR3 coding sequence is TGTGCCTGGAGTCAGATTTGGGACACTGGAAACACCATATATTTT. Protein: CAWSQIWDTGNTIYF.

This rearrangement joins TRBV9 to TRBJ2-7; the D gene is possibly TRBD1 (5 bases). Germline CDR1 SGDLS, CDR2 YYNGEE. CDR3 length: 16 residues. Trimming removed 4 bases from V and 5 bases from J, with 22 bases in between. The CDR3 here is CASSLEVGLGSHEQYF. The CDR3 region has the DNA TGTGCCAGCAGCTTAGAGGTGGGGCTAGGATCCCACGAGCAGTACTTC.

There are a few counts of this clone. The V and J genes are TRBV30 and TRBJ1-6, with 10 positions matching TRBD1. Germline CDR1 GTSNPN, CDR2 SVGIG (reference sequence). The CDR3 consists of 18 residues. The junction had 19 bases not matched to a gene; V was cut back by 4 bases and J by 10 bases. The CDR3 spells CAWTRPGTGVPLRSPLHF. CDR3 coding DNA: TGTGCCTGGACCAGACCGGGGACAGGGGTTCCCCTGAGGTCACCCCTCCACTTT.

Only one count was recorded for this clone. The genes are TRBV5-6 and TRBJ2-1; 8 bases match TRBD1. This CDR3 is 15 amino acids long. J lost 2 bases, V lost 3 bases, and 4 bases had no gene match. The germline V gene has CDR1 SGHDT and CDR2 YYEEEE. The CDR3 DNA follows: TGTGCCAGCAGCTACGACAGGGGTCCCTACAATGAGCAGTTCTTC. Residues: CASSYDRGPYNEQFF.

The V gene is TRBV4-3, the J gene TRBJ1-1, with D maybe TRBD1 (6 bases). Germline V gene sequence: CDR1 LGHNA, CDR2 YSLEER. This CDR3 spans 16 amino acids. Trimming pared 0 bases from V and 4 bases from J, leaving 15 bases between. This CDR3 reads CASSQDSRNRVTEAFF. CDR3 nucleotides: TGCGCCAGCAGCCAAGATTCTCGCAACAGGGTCACTGAAGCTTTCTTT.

The chain joins TRBV9 to TRBJ2-5; D is possibly TRBD2 (5 bases). Germline V lookup: CDR1 SGDLS, CDR2 YYNGEE. V lost 0 bases, J lost 5 bases, and 11 bases lay in between. This CDR3 has 14 amino acids. DNA of the CDR3: TGTGCCAGCAGCGTAGAGTCTAGCACGGAGACCCAGTACTTC. Amino acids: CASSVESSTETQYF.

The table lists this clone with a few counts. CDR3 amino acids: CAWTDLGDITNYGYTF. CDR3 bases: TGTGCCTGGACCGACTTAGGGGACATAACGAACTATGGCTACACCTTC. This chain joins TRBV30 and TRBJ1-2, with D possibly matching TRBD1 (6 bases). This CDR3 spans 16 amino acids. The V end was cut by 4 bases, the J end by 2 bases, with 20 bases between. Looked up from germline, CDR1 is GTSNPN and CDR2 is SVGIG (reference sequence).

This chain connects TRBV5-1 to TRBJ1-1; no clear D gene. CDR1 SGHRS and CDR2 YFSETQ come from the germline V gene. This CDR3 contains 15 residues. Trimming cost V 0 bases and J 1 base, with 10 bases left between them. The CDR3 sequence is CASSLGGPRNTEAFF. The CDR3 DNA follows: TGCGCCAGCAGCTTGGGAGGCCCCCGGAACACTGAAGCTTTCTTT.

This clone has just one count. The V gene is TRBV28, the J gene TRBJ2-7, with 8 bases aligning to TRBD1. Trimming cost V 3 bases and J 4 bases; bases outside gene matches: 8. CDR3 size: 15 residues. CDR1 and CDR2 (germline): MDHEN, SYDVKM. CDR3 DNA: TGTGCCAGCAGTTTCCCGGACAGGGTTTTATACGAGCAGTACTTC. Protein product: CASSFPDRVLYEQYF.